The clone carrying this T cell receptor beta chain was seen a single time. What it binds is unknown. This sample was included in a study of Graves' ophthalmopathy and Graves' hyperthyroidism. Overall study results and limits: Among thyroid clonotypes expanded above 0.001 frequency, most also appeared in blood.

Amplification of the TCR beta CDR3 regions used RNA transcripts (as template). First-round RT-PCR employed HTBI primers, with a second-round multiplex PCR after it. Each CDR3 protein gets one entry after TCRdb re-called the multiplex PCR reads with MiXCR. The data hold hundreds of thousands of distinct CDR3 sequences, with about two fifths observed a single time. This sequence was found in an adult man with Graves' ophthalmopathy. The sequencing sample was made of peripheral blood.

This CDR3 is CATSSSSSPFPYGYTF. The DNA for the CDR3 is TGTGCCACCAGCAGCTCCTCCAGTCCCTTCCCCTATGGCTACACCTTC. This rearrangement joins TRBV15 to TRBJ1-2; D unclear. CDR1 and CDR2 (germline): LNHNV, YYDKDF (reference sequence). CDR3 length: 16 residues. Trimming took off 3 bases at V and 4 bases at J, with 18 bases between the two ends.